This T cell receptor (beta chain) was identified during a study of T-cell reconstitution after alpha-beta-depleted transplantation in children. Study results and limitations: T-cell numbers and diversity one year post-transplant derived largely from freshly generated T cells. Reports say that about two months after transplant, the alpha-beta T cells came out of several hundred graft clones that had expanded.

The table lists this clonotype with a few counts. No antigen is known for it. The TCRbeta library was prepared with unique molecular identifiers. TCRdb reprocessed the PCR reads via MiXCR and lists one record per CDR3 protein. The sample lists 75,000 to 80,000 distinct CDR3 sequences, about a sixth occurring once. This TCR was sampled from a male patient between 2 and 10 years old who had a stem cell transplant for acute lymphoblastic leukemia, so the T cells may come from the graft donor. The sample consisted of PBMCs, mostly from graft donor cells, taken 360 days after TCRalphabeta/CD19-depleted stem cell transplant.

CDR3 nucleotide sequence: TGTGCCAGCAGCTTATTCTTTTATGCGGGATACGAGCAGTACTTC. This gives the protein CASSLFFYAGYEQYF. This chain connects TRBV11-2 to TRBJ2-7; D perhaps matches TRBD2 (6 bases). This CDR3 has 15 amino acids. V lost 2 bases to trimming and J lost 4 bases, with 15 bases between them. Germline CDR1 SGHAT, CDR2 FQNNGV. Full variable domain (missing parts from reference TRBV11-2 and TRBJ2-7): EAGVAQSPRYKIIEKRQSVAFWCNPISGHATLYWYQQILGQGPKLLIQFQNNGVVDDSQLPKDRFSAERLKGVDSTLKIQPAKLEDSAVYLCASSLFFYAGYEQYFGPGTRLTVT.